In its sample, the clone carrying this TCR beta chain was seen many times. This specimen belongs to a study of T cells in Graves' hyperthyroidism and ophthalmopathy. Germline CDR1 SEHNR, CDR2 FQNEAQ (reference sequence). With 1 base removed from V and 8 bases from J, the gap between germline ends came to 9 bases. The CDR3 loop spans 13 amino acids. From RNA transcripts, TCR beta CDR3 regions were amplified. First-round RT-PCR of the TCR CDR3 relied on the HTBI primer set. TCRdb redid the calling of the multiplex PCR reads with MiXCR, one entry per CDR3 protein. The profile shows around 580,000 distinct CDR3 sequences, over 15% of them singletons.

What was sequenced was blood. The sequence came from a young woman with Graves' hyperthyroidism. V gene TRBV7-9 combines with J gene TRBJ2-1, with a tentative D call TRBD1 (5 bases). CDR3 nucleotides: TGTGCCAGCAGCTTAGGGGCAGGGTATGAGCAGTTCTTC. This gives the protein CASSLGAGYEQFF.